Presented here are 24 T cell receptor beta chains from one specimen sequenced in a study of blood T cell repertoires in COVID-19 (dated by TCRdb to 2018 to 2021). The library was obtained by the immunoSEQ multiplex PCR assay. TCRdb carries this immuneACCESS record with in-frame sequences only. Its versions omit some clonotypes, under half of them owing to an unresolved V gene in the studies checked, with the rest unexplained. This sample lists approximately 240,000 clones; roughly nine tenths were detected once. The top ten clones comprise 3.1% of the sample. Sequencing was carried out using PBMCs or T cells enriched from blood (not recorded which). These receptors all stem from a woman in her forties or fifties in a cohort exposed to, infected with or recovered from COVID-19 (not recorded which).

This rearrangement joins TRBV30 to TRBJ2-7, with TRBD2 identical over 7 bases. Germline V gene data show CDR1 as GTSNPN and CDR2 as SVGIG (reference sequence). The CDR3 consists of 12 residues. Trimming removed 4 bases from V and 1 base from J; junction bases left unmatched: 1. The DNA for the CDR3 is TGTGCCTGGACTAGCGGATCCTACGAGCAGTACTTC. It encodes CAWTSGSYEQYF. Full variable domain (rest looked up from reference TRBV30 and TRBJ2-7): SQTIHQWPATLVQPVGSPLSLECTVEGTSNPNLYWYRQAAGRGLQLLFYSVGIGQISSEVPQNLSASRPQDRQFILSSKKLLLSDSGFYLCAWTSGSYEQYFGPGTRLTVT.

V and J are TRBV7-9 and TRBJ1-2, with 8 bases matching TRBD1. Germline V gene data show CDR1 as SEHNR and CDR2 as FQNEAQ (reference sequence). The V segment lost 3 bases and the J segment 5 bases; nucleotides outside the gene matches: 14. This CDR3 has 17 amino acids. The CDR3 nucleotides read TGTGCCAGCAGCTTGGCCTCTCGGGACAGGAGACGTTATGGCTACACCTTC. Amino acids: CASSLASRDRRRYGYTF. The full variable domain, with the rest looked up from reference TRBV7-9 and TRBJ1-2, is DTGVSQNPRHKITKRGQNVTFRCDPISEHNRLYWYRQTLGQGPEFLTYFQNEAQLEKSRLLSDRFSAERPKGSFSTLEIQRTEQGDSAMYLCASSLASRDRRRYGYTFGSGTRLTVV.

This chain links TRBV6-5 with TRBJ2-7; D perhaps matches TRBD1 (5 bases). The CDR3 loop spans 14 amino acids. The germline gives CDR1 MNHEY, CDR2 SVGAGI. V was shortened by 5 bases and J by 0 bases, with 11 bases between the two germline ends. The CDR3 region is CASSLKGSSYEQYF. In DNA, the CDR3 is TGTGCCAGCAGTCTAAAGGGGTCCTCCTACGAGCAGTACTTC.

This chain connects TRBV10-2 to TRBJ1-6; unclear D gene. The V end lost 6 bases, the J end lost 7 bases, and 13 bases lay between the germline ends. CDR1 is WSHSY and CDR2 is SAAADI in the germline V gene. CDR3 length: 14 residues. As DNA, the CDR3 is TGCGCCAGCAGCGGTAGTCAGGAAAATTCACCCCTCCACTTT. Translating it yields CASSGSQENSPLHF.

The chain employs TRBV6-2 or TRBV6-3 and TRBJ1-1; 9 bases are shared with TRBD1. The V segment lost 2 bases and the J segment 4 bases; nucleotides outside the gene matches: 8. The CDR3 loop spans 16 amino acids. Germline V gene sequence: CDR1 MNHEY, CDR2 SVGEGT. The DNA for the CDR3 is TGTGCCAGCAGTTACCCCAGGGACAGGGAGATCACTGAAGCTTTCTTT. The encoded protein is CASSYPRDREITEAFF.

The CDR3 nucleotides read TGCGCCAGCAGCCAAGATTCAGGACTAGCGGGGGGCACCGGGGAGCTGTTTTTT. Its translation is CASSQDSGLAGGTGELFF. V is TRBV4-1 and J is TRBJ2-2; 14 positions agree with TRBD2. V lost 0 bases and J lost 4; bases outside the gene matches: 4. The CDR3 sequence is 18 residues long. Germline values: CDR1 MGHRA, CDR2 YSYEKL.

V is TRBV10-3 and J is TRBJ1-2, with D maybe TRBD1 (5 bases). The CDR3 loop spans 12 amino acids. Trimming left V 5 bases short and J 4 bases short, with 8 bases between. Germline V gene sequence: CDR1 ENHRY, CDR2 SYGVKD. The CDR3 sequence: CAISIDSYGYTF. The DNA of the CDR3 is TGTGCCATCAGTATCGACAGCTATGGCTACACCTTC.

This chain joins TRBV7-6 and TRBJ1-2; 7 bases fit TRBD1. This CDR3 spans 14 amino acids. The germline CDR1 and CDR2 sequences are SGHVS and FNYEAQ. The V and J ends lost 1 base and 5 bases, in that order; junction bases with no gene match: 4. The CDR3 coding sequence is TGTGCCAGCAGCTTAGTGTCAGGGGGGTATGGCTACACCTTC. Translated: CASSLVSGGYGYTF.

The CDR3 region has the DNA TGTGCCAGCATCGAAAGAGGGACAGGGGCCCCGAACACTGAAGCTTTCTTT. Encoded protein: CASIERGTGAPNTEAFF. The rearrangement uses TRBV7-2 and TRBJ1-1, with TRBD1 matching over 10 bases. V shed 7 bases, J shed 1 base, and the junction held 12 bases outside the gene matches. The CDR3 extends over 17 amino acids. CDR1 and CDR2 (germline): SGHTA, FQGNSA.

CDR3 in amino acids: CASSDYNQPQHF. The CDR3 DNA sequence: TGCGCCAGCAGCGACTACAATCAGCCCCAGCATTTT. V usage is TRBV10-2 and J usage is TRBJ1-5, with no clear D. The CDR3 sequence is 12 residues long. The V gene lost 6 bases and the J gene lost 3 bases, with 6 bases spanning the gap. CDR1 WSHSY and CDR2 SAAADI come from the germline V gene.

This clone was observed a few times. The chain employs TRBV2 and TRBJ1-5; no clear D gene. Trimming removed 2 bases from V and 0 bases from J, with 11 bases in between. The CDR3 loop spans 16 amino acids. CDR1 is SNHLY, CDR2 FYNNEI, per germline. The CDR3 loop reads CASSESPGLSNQPQHF. The CDR3 nucleotides read TGTGCCAGCAGTGAATCCCCGGGTCTTAGCAATCAGCCCCAGCATTTT.

V is TRBV18 and J is TRBJ1-1; 8 bases line up with TRBD1. Trimming took 4 bases from V and 3 from J; bases not matched to a gene: 4. The germline CDR1 and CDR2 sequences are KGHSH and LQKENI. This CDR3 is 14 amino acids long. CDR3 sequence (DNA): TGTGCCAGCTCACAGACAGGGGCGTACACTGAAGCTTTCTTT. Protein sequence: CASSQTGAYTEAFF.

This clone was seen once. One end of the junction fails to match germline, which may point to a read error. The chain recombines TRBV19 with TRBJ1-2; TRBD1 matches at 7 bases. This CDR3 comprises 13 residues. Germline V gene sequence: CDR1 LNHDA, CDR2 SQIVND (reference sequence). CDR3 nucleotides: TGTGCCAGTAGCAAGGGACAGCTCCGTGGCCACACCTTC. Encoded protein: CASSKGQLRGHTF. The variable domain in full, with the rest retrieved from reference TRBV19 and TRBJ1-2, is DGGITQSPKYLFRKEGQNVTLSCEQNLNHDAMYWYRQDPGQGLRLIYYSQIVNDFQKGDIAEGYSVSREKKESFPLTVTSAQKNPTAFYLCASSKGQLRGHTFGSGTRLTVV.

The chain links TRBV7-2 to TRBJ1-1, with 8 bases that match TRBD1. J gave up 4 bases and V 1 base, and 5 bases lay outside the gene matches. The germline CDR1 and CDR2 sequences are SGHTA and FQGNSA. The CDR3 runs 15 residues. The chain's CDR3 is CASSLVRGTGTEAFF. The DNA for the CDR3 is TGTGCCAGCAGCTTAGTTAGGGGGACAGGCACTGAAGCTTTCTTT.

The rearrangement joins TRBV7-9 to TRBJ2-1, with a tentative D call TRBD2 (6 bases). With 5 bases removed from V and 6 bases from J, the gap between germline ends came to 17 bases. Per the germline V gene, CDR1 is SEHNR and CDR2 is FQNEAQ (reference sequence). The CDR3 spans 15 residues. This CDR3 is CASSPPGGVRNEQFF. The CDR3 nucleotides read TGTGCCAGCAGCCCGCCCGGAGGGGTCCGCAATGAGCAGTTCTTC.

This sequence joins TRBV5-6 and TRBJ2-7, with D maybe TRBD2 (6 bases). Germline V gives CDR1 SGHDT, CDR2 YYEEEE. The CDR3 totals 15 residues. V gave up 1 base and J gave up 7 bases, with 18 bases separating them. The CDR3 sequence is CASSLNGGWDWEQYF. CDR3 nucleotides: TGTGCCAGCAGCTTGAACGGGGGATGGGATTGGGAGCAGTACTTC.

The J gene is TRBJ2-5, the V gene TRBV6-5; TRBD2 aligns across 7 bases. V gave up 1 base and J gave up 3 bases; unmatched junction bases: 8. The length of the CDR3 is 16 residues. The V gene's germline CDR1 is MNHEY and CDR2 SVGAGI. The chain's CDR3 is CASSYWLASGKETQYF. The DNA of the CDR3 is TGTGCCAGCAGTTACTGGTTGGCTAGCGGAAAAGAGACCCAGTACTTC.

This chain connects TRBV4-3 to TRBJ1-2; D unresolved. Germline V lookup: CDR1 LGHNA, CDR2 YSLEER. The CDR3 contains 15 residues. Deletions cut 0 bases from V and 4 bases from J, with 12 bases between. CDR3 in amino acids: CASSQDGSVGYGYTF. CDR3 DNA: TGCGCCAGCAGCCAAGACGGCAGCGTCGGCTATGGCTACACCTTC.

The rearrangement joins TRBV7-2 to TRBJ2-5; 13 nucleotides align to TRBD2. CDR3 length: 16 amino acids. The germline CDR1 and CDR2 sequences are SGHTA and FQGNSA. V lost 2 bases, J lost 7 bases, and 7 bases stayed unmatched. Here the CDR3 DNA reads TGTGCCAGCAGCTTAACTAGCGGGGGGGCGTCTGGGACCCAGTACTTC. This translates into CASSLTSGGASGTQYF.

The rearrangement links TRBV9 to TRBJ2-3; 11 nucleotides line up with TRBD2. The CDR3 is 15 residues long. Trimming took 4 bases from V and 5 from J; bases not matched to a gene: 6. Germline V gives CDR1 SGDLS, CDR2 YYNGEE. The CDR3 sequence is CASSLSGGAEDTQYF. The DNA of the CDR3 is TGTGCCAGCAGCCTTAGCGGGGGGGCCGAAGATACGCAGTATTTT.

This chain uses TRBV6-2 or TRBV6-3 with TRBJ1-2; D is undetermined. V lost 6 bases, J lost 4 bases, and 12 bases lay in between. The CDR3 sequence is 13 residues long. Germline CDR1 is MNHEY and CDR2 is SVGEGT. The CDR3 coding sequence is TGTGCCAGCAGCCTAGATCCCGTCTATGGCTACACCTTC. This translates into CASSLDPVYGYTF.

The rearrangement uses TRBV10-1 and TRBJ2-7, with D tentatively TRBD2 (5 bases). The V and J ends lost 0 bases and 6 bases respectively, with 21 bases between them. The CDR3 runs 17 residues. Germline V lookup: CDR1 WNHNN, CDR2 SYGVQD (reference sequence). The CDR3 is CASSESGLGSKEAEQYF. The CDR3 DNA reads TGCGCCAGCAGTGAGTCCGGCTTGGGCAGCAAGGAGGCCGAGCAGTACTTC.

V is TRBV5-8 and J is TRBJ2-4, with D uncertain. The CDR3 has 14 amino acids. The germline V and J ends were trimmed by 4 bases and 1 base, with 9 bases remaining between them. CDR1 is SGHTS, CDR2 YDEGEE, per germline. In DNA, the CDR3 is TGTGCCAGCAGCCCAAATTTCGCCAAAAACATTCAGTACTTC. It yields the protein CASSPNFAKNIQYF.

V gene TRBV30 combines with J gene TRBJ2-1; 12 nucleotides agree with TRBD1. The J segment lost 7 bases and the V segment lost 5 bases, leaving 6 bases of the junction unmatched. This CDR3 has 14 residues. Germline V gene lookup returns CDR1 GTSNPN and CDR2 SVGIG (reference sequence). CDR3 sequence reads: CAWRDRGRMNEQFF. The CDR3 DNA sequence: TGTGCCTGGCGGGACAGGGGGCGCATGAATGAGCAGTTCTTC.